The TCR beta chain described here comes from a study of identical twins. Whole-study results and caveats: Out-of-frame sharing of TCR alpha in monozygotic twins was underestimated by models.

The cDNA had a unique molecular identifier and a template-switch universal primer site. MiXCR, run by TCRdb on the 5' RACE reads, gives a single entry per CDR3 protein. This sample has 400,000 to 550,000 distinct CDR3 sequences, with around an eighth found just once. Germline V gene lookup returns CDR1 LGHDT and CDR2 YNNKEL (reference sequence). The germline V and J ends were trimmed by 4 bases and 6 bases, with 12 bases remaining between them. The CDR3 is 13 amino acids. A word on this clonotype: Its specificity is not known.

The same sample was also studied in work on yellow fever vaccine responses in identical twins. That source adds: Twins' vaccine T cell response reportedly seemed partly convergent, partly personalized.

Sequences were obtained from CD4+ T cells sorted from blood. The chain carries TRBV3-1 and TRBJ1-1; weak D call: TRBD1 (6 bases). The clonotype originates from a woman between 18 and 29 years old in good health. The CDR3 bases are TGTGCCAGCAGCCGGGGGCAGGGCGCTGAAGCTTTCTTT. As protein: CASSRGQGAEAFF.